This T cell receptor (beta chain) was found in a study of OX40 agonist ivuxolimab in advanced cancers. Across the whole study: Anti-PD-1, anti-PD-L1 or anti-CTLA-4 therapy given earlier was allowed, and around 40% had some.

Generated by immunoSEQ multiplex PCR, the TCRdb table keeps only in-frame clones and is missing some. This table holds tens of thousands of clones, around 86% found once. V was pared by 5 bases and J by 13 bases, with 12 bases of the junction left unmatched. The CDR3 has 13 amino acids. Looked up from germline, CDR1 is MNHEY and CDR2 is SVGAGI. Collection of blood occurred at baseline, at cycle 4 day 1, and at cycle 7 day 1. The TCR sequence derives from an adult with an advanced solid tumor such as melanoma, head and neck, liver or kidney cancer. Sequenced material: CD4+ or CD8+ T cells sorted from blood, taken in a trial of the OX40 agonist ivuxolimab. This chain uses TRBV6-5 with TRBJ1-1; 8 positions match TRBD1. The CDR3 region is CASSPRDRLMGFF. DNA for the CDR3: TGTGCCAGCAGTCCCCGGGACAGGCTAATGGGTTTCTTT.